This is a list of T cell receptor beta chains from one sample in a study of identical twins. TCRdb used MiXCR to reprocess the 5' RACE reads, holding one entry per CDR3 protein. The table has 500,000 or so distinct CDR3 sequences, about 14% seen once. In addition, the sample was reused for a study of yellow fever vaccine responses in identical twins.

Sequencing was carried out using CD4+ T cells sorted from blood. The receptors originated from a woman aged 18-29 years in good health. Both conserved end residues are part of each CDR3. D genes are given only for firm matches. Size is stated for part of the rows, as once, few or many counts, or as a class when the clone is expanded.

clone_size | j_call | d_call | v_call | cdr3_length | cdr3_nt | cdr3_aa
NA | TRBJ1-2 | NA | TRBV29-1 | 13 | TGCAGCGTTGAAGGGACGGGGAACTATGGCTACACCTTC | CSVEGTGNYGYTF
NA | TRBJ2-5 | NA | TRBV7-2 | 15 | TGTGCCAGCAGCTTATTTCAGGGGACACAAGAGACCCAGTACTTC | CASSLFQGTQETQYF
NA | TRBJ1-6 | TRBD1 | TRBV27 | 19 | TGTGCCAGCAGTTTATCCGGACAGGCCGCTCGACAAGATAATTCACCCCTCCACTTT | CASSLSGQAARQDNSPLHF
NA | TRBJ2-1 | NA | TRBV24-1 | 14 | TGTGCCACCAGTGTGGCCCCCACCGGCAATGAGCAGTTCTTC | CATSVAPTGNEQFF
few | TRBJ1-6 | NA | TRBV5-4 | 15 | TGTGCCAGCAGCGGGGACGGAGGGAATAATTCACCCCTCCACTTT | CASSGDGGNNSPLHF
many | TRBJ1-6 | NA | TRBV7-2 | 13 | TGTGCCAGCAGCTTAGCCCGGGAGGGACCCCTCCACTTT | CASSLAREGPLHF
few | TRBJ2-5 | NA | TRBV4-1 | 15 | TGCGCCAGCAGCCAAGATCCCACGGAGAAAGAGACCCAGTACTTC | CASSQDPTEKETQYF
NA | TRBJ2-3 | NA | TRBV20-1 | 15 | TGCAGTGCTAGAGATCCAGGATCTAGCACAGATACGCAGTATTTT | CSARDPGSSTDTQYF
NA | TRBJ1-6 | TRBD1 | TRBV7-9 | 15 | TGTGCCAGCAGCTTCCAGGGACAGGGAAATTCACCCCTCCACTTT | CASSFQGQGNSPLHF
few | TRBJ1-6 | NA | TRBV4-3 | 16 | TGCGCCAGCAGCCAAGCCGCCGGGACACGGGATTCACCCCTCCACTTT | CASSQAAGTRDSPLHF
NA | TRBJ2-3 | NA | TRBV28 | 17 | TGTGCCAGCAGTTTAAGGCTTGGGTCTCGACCCACGGATACGCAGTATTTT | CASSLRLGSRPTDTQYF
few | TRBJ2-2 | NA | TRBV28 | 12 | TGTGCCAGCAGCTACATTTCCGGGGAGCTGTTTTTT | CASSYISGELFF
many | TRBJ2-7 | TRBD2 | TRBV29-1 | 13 | TGCAGCGCCCGACTAGCGGGAGCCTACGAGCAGTACTTC | CSARLAGAYEQYF
NA | TRBJ2-5 | TRBD1 | TRBV25-1 | 15 | TGTGCCAGCAGTGAATTCGGACAGGAGGAGGAGACCCAGTACTTC | CASSEFGQEEETQYF
NA | TRBJ1-5 | NA | TRBV3-1 | 14 | TGTGCCAGCAGCCAAGGGACAGCTAATCAGCCCCAGCATTTT | CASSQGTANQPQHF
many | TRBJ2-4 | NA | TRBV2 | 13 | TGTGCCAGCAGTCAGGGGGCCAAAAACATTCAGTACTTC | CASSQGAKNIQYF
many | TRBJ1-1 | NA | TRBV5-1 | 15 | TGCGCCAGCAGCTTGGCCGGGACACAGAACACTGAAGCTTTCTTT | CASSLAGTQNTEAFF
NA | TRBJ2-2 | NA | TRBV7-6 | 11 | TGTGCCAGCCAGTCCGCCGGGGAGCTGTTTTTT | CASQSAGELFF
NA | TRBJ2-7 | NA | TRBV12-3/TRBV12-4 | 15 | TGTGCCAGCAGTTTACGACAGCGGAGCTCCTACGAGCAGTACTTC | CASSLRQRSSYEQYF
NA | TRBJ1-5 | TRBD1 | TRBV11-1 | 18 | TGTGCCAGCAGCTTAGCCGGGACAGGGGTGGGAACAGCTCAGCCCCAGCATTTT | CASSLAGTGVGTAQPQHF
NA | TRBJ2-7 | TRBD2 | TRBV7-2 | 15 | TGTGCCAGCAGCTTAGAAGCGGGAGTTTTTTACGAGCAGTACTTC | CASSLEAGVFYEQYF
few | TRBJ1-5 | NA | TRBV12-3/TRBV12-4 | 16 | TGTGCCAGCAGTCATCAAGGAACAGTCCCCGTGCAGCCCCAGCATTTT | CASSHQGTVPVQPQHF
few | TRBJ2-1 | TRBD2 | TRBV20-1 | 16 | TGCAGTGGCGGACTAGCGGGGAAATTGGCCCGCAATGAGCAGTTCTTC | CSGGLAGKLARNEQFF
NA | TRBJ2-7 | NA | TRBV27 | 14 | TGTGCCAGCAGTTTGAAGGACAGCTCCTACGAGCAGTACTTC | CASSLKDSSYEQYF
few | TRBJ1-3 | NA | TRBV2 | 13 | TGTGCCAGCAGTGATCTGGATGGAAACACCATATATTTT | CASSDLDGNTIYF
NA | TRBJ2-7 | NA | TRBV28 | 14 | TGTGCCAGCAGCGTCAGGGGAGGGGGCTACGAGCAGTACTTC | CASSVRGGGYEQYF
few | TRBJ2-7 | NA | TRBV18 | 14 | TGTGCCAGCTCACCCCTTTCAGGGGGGTACGAGCAGTACTTC | CASSPLSGGYEQYF
NA | TRBJ2-1 | TRBD2 | TRBV3-1 | 17 | TGTGCCAGCAGCCAAATGCCTCTGGCTAGCGGGGGTCAAAGACAGTTCTTC | CASSQMPLASGGQRQFF
NA | TRBJ2-7 | TRBD1 | TRBV7-9 | 14 | TGTGCCAGCAGCCCGGGACAGGGTGGGGGCGAGCAGTACTTC | CASSPGQGGGEQYF
few | TRBJ2-2 | TRBD2 | TRBV4-1 | 17 | TGCGCCAGCAGCCTCGGGGGGGGGCTCGCGAACACCGGGGAGCTGTTTTTT | CASSLGGGLANTGELFF
NA | TRBJ2-1 | NA | TRBV20-1 | 14 | TGCAGTGCTAGTTTCAGATTGACCGACAATGAGCAGTTCTTC | CSASFRLTDNEQFF
NA | TRBJ2-5 | NA | TRBV10-3 | 13 | TGTGCCATCAGTGGGACAGCGGTGGAGACCCAGTACTTC | CAISGTAVETQYF
few | TRBJ1-6 | NA | TRBV9 | 14 | TGTGCCAGCAGCCTGGATCAGTATAATTCACCCCTCCACTTT | CASSLDQYNSPLHF
few | TRBJ2-5 | NA | TRBV7-9 | 14 | TGTGCCAGCAGCTTGCCGGGGGCAAAAGAGACCCAGTACTTC | CASSLPGAKETQYF
many | TRBJ2-7 | NA | TRBV15 | 14 | TGTGCCACCAGCAGAGGAGGCAGCTCCTACGAGCAGTACTTC | CATSRGGSSYEQYF
NA | TRBJ1-1 | NA | TRBV18 | 12 | TGTGCCAGCTCACCGGAGAGACAAGAAGCTTTCTTT | CASSPERQEAFF
few | TRBJ2-3 | NA | TRBV3-1 | 13 | TGTGCCAGCAGAAAGAAACCCACAGATACGCAGTATTTT | CASRKKPTDTQYF
many | TRBJ2-5 | TRBD1 | TRBV25-1 | 14 | TGTGCCAGCGGACCGGGACAGGTTAGAGAGACCCAGTACTTC | CASGPGQVRETQYF